This entry lists 4 T cell receptor beta chains sequenced from one sample in a study of blood T cells in healthy people across ages. Next came a second PCR, run for roughly 6 to 11 cycles, which used a sample-barcoded 5' primer along with a J-beta primer mix. TCRdb reprocessed the 5' RACE reads with MiXCR, giving one entry per CDR3 protein. Counted here are 750,000 to 950,000 distinct CDR3 sequences, around 29% occurring once; the ten biggest clones make up 10%. The same sample was also studied in work on T cells of mothers and their children.

What was sequenced was blood. The source is a woman between 40 and 55 years old in good health.

Many counts were recorded for this clonotype. The chain recombines TRBV7-2 with TRBJ2-3, with D unclear. The CDR3 is made up of 16 amino acids. V dropped 0 bases and J dropped 0 bases, with 10 bases sitting between them. Germline V gene data show CDR1 as SGHTA and CDR2 as FQGNSA. CDR3 sequence (DNA): TGTGCCAGCAGCTTAGCGCAAGGGCGGAGCACAGATACGCAGTATTTT. This encodes CASSLAQGRSTDTQYF.

This clonotype was seen a few times. The chain has TRBV3-1 and TRBJ2-7; 8 bases line up with TRBD1. The CDR3 has 16 amino acids. V lost 1 base and J lost 1; bases outside the gene matches: 6. In germline, CDR1 is LGHDT, CDR2 YNNKEL (reference sequence). CDR3 sequence: CASSQAPGTGSYEQYF. In DNA, the CDR3 is TGTGCCAGCAGCCAAGCCCCTGGGACAGGTTCCTACGAGCAGTACTTC.

The chain is built from TRBV3-1 and TRBJ1-6, with 9 bases fitting TRBD1. The CDR3 contains 19 residues. V was pared by 1 base and J by 1 base, with 8 bases of the junction left unmatched. Per the germline V gene, CDR1 is LGHDT and CDR2 is YNNKEL (reference sequence). Here the CDR3 reads CASSQGNTGGWSYNSPLHF. Written as DNA, the CDR3 is TGTGCCAGCAGCCAAGGAAACACAGGGGGCTGGTCCTATAATTCACCCCTCCACTTT.

The chain recombines TRBV15 with TRBJ2-2, with 8 bases lining up with TRBD2. Trimming cost V 0 bases and J 3 bases; bases outside gene matches: 9. The CDR3 runs 18 residues. Per germline, CDR1 LNHNV and CDR2 YYDKDF (reference sequence). The DNA of the CDR3 is TGTGCCACCAGCAGAGATCTTGCTAGCGGGTCTTACACCGGGGAGCTGTTTTTT. Its translation is CATSRDLASGSYTGELFF.